A single sample gave rise to the 22 T cell receptor beta chains below, sequenced in a study of blood T cells in healthy people across ages. Then a second PCR, running about 6 to 11 cycles, was carried out with a sample-barcoded 5' primer and a J-beta primer mix. In TCRdb, the 5' RACE reads were re-called with MiXCR into one record per CDR3 protein. The sample has some 1,500,000 distinct CDR3 sequences; about 45% are singletons. Sequences were obtained from blood. The receptors derive from a woman under 30 in good health.

The gene calls are TRBV4-3 and TRBJ1-1; D ambiguous. CDR3 length equals 14 residues. Trimming removed 1 base at V and 3 bases at J, with 9 bases between. Germline CDR1 reads LGHNA; CDR2 reads YSLEER. In DNA, the CDR3 is TGCGCCAGCAGCCAAGCGGGGTTCGACACTGAAGCTTTCTTT. It encodes CASSQAGFDTEAFF.

This clonotype was observed at least ten times. The gene calls are TRBV20-1 and TRBJ2-2; 7 positions match TRBD2. V lost 0 bases, J lost 3 bases, and 4 bases stayed unmatched. The CDR3 length is 15 residues. The germline gives CDR1 DFQATT, CDR2 SNEGSKA (reference sequence). CDR3 DNA: TGCAGTGCTAGAGATGGGGGGGGGGACACCGGGGAGCTGTTTTTT. Its protein product is CSARDGGGDTGELFF.

V usage is TRBV4-1 and J usage is TRBJ1-2; D is ambiguous. The germline CDR1 and CDR2 sequences are MGHRA and YSYEKL. The CDR3 has 15 amino acids. Trimming removed 1 base at V and 0 bases at J, with 9 bases between. CDR3 bases: TGCGCCAGCAGCCAAGCGGTCATGGCTAACTATGGCTACACCTTC. This gives the protein CASSQAVMANYGYTF.

This clonotype was found many times. The V call is TRBV7-3, the J call TRBJ2-1; 8 nucleotides match TRBD2. Germline V gives CDR1 SGHTA, CDR2 FQGTGA. This CDR3 is built from 14 residues. After removal of 2 bases from V and 8 bases from J, the junction contained 5 bases not matched to a gene. The CDR3 reads CASSLGTRGYEQFF. In nucleotides, the CDR3 is TGTGCCAGCAGCTTAGGGACTAGAGGGTATGAGCAGTTCTTC.

The chain joins TRBV20-1 to TRBJ1-1; D unresolved. This CDR3 has 16 amino acids. Germline V gives CDR1 DFQATT, CDR2 SNEGSKA (reference sequence). Deletions cut 3 bases from V and 1 base from J, with 18 bases between. The CDR3 region has the DNA TGCAGTGCTAGGATAGGGAGCCGGGTTACGAACACTGAAGCTTTCTTT. This translates into CSARIGSRVTNTEAFF.

This rearrangement joins TRBV20-1 to TRBJ2-1, with unresolved D. Germline values: CDR1 DFQATT, CDR2 SNEGSKA (reference sequence). This CDR3 comprises 14 residues. The V end was cut by 5 bases, the J end by 9 bases, with 20 bases between. This CDR3 reads CSAGKNPGRAEQFF. DNA of the CDR3: TGCAGTGCTGGAAAAAACCCAGGTAGGGCTGAGCAGTTCTTC.

This sequence joins TRBV6-2 or TRBV6-3 and TRBJ2-7; D possibly corresponds to TRBD2 (6 bases). The CDR3 covers 14 residues. V dropped 7 bases and J dropped 0 bases, with 13 bases sitting between them. Germline CDR1 is MNHEY and CDR2 is SVGEGT. CDR3 loop: CASTYRGSSYEQYF. In nucleotides, the CDR3 is TGTGCCAGCACCTACCGGGGGAGCTCCTACGAGCAGTACTTC.

V gene TRBV10-3 combines with J gene TRBJ2-5; possible D gene TRBD2, 5 bases. In germline, CDR1 is ENHRY, CDR2 SYGVKD. Trimming took 7 bases from V and 2 from J, leaving 11 bases between them. There are 13 residues in the CDR3. The CDR3 coding sequence is TGTGCCATCAATAAGGAGGTACAAGAGACCCAGTACTTC. Translation: CAINKEVQETQYF.

The rearrangement joins TRBV18 to TRBJ2-1, with 10 bases identical to TRBD2. The CDR3 covers 15 residues. The junction had 10 bases not matched to a gene; V was cut back by 6 bases and J by 8 bases. Looked up from germline, CDR1 is KGHSH and CDR2 is LQKENI. This CDR3 reads CASSPLAGGTHEQFF. The CDR3 DNA reads TGTGCCAGCTCCCCCTTAGCGGGAGGCACCCATGAGCAGTTCTTC.

This clonotype turned up a few times. The V gene is TRBV2, the J gene TRBJ1-6; the D gene is possibly TRBD1 (5 bases). V lost 6 bases and J lost 3, with 12 bases in between. Germline values: CDR1 SNHLY, CDR2 FYNNEI. The CDR3 has 15 residues. Here the CDR3 reads CASSQRDFYNSPLHF. The CDR3 DNA sequence: TGTGCCAGCAGCCAGAGGGACTTCTATAATTCACCCCTCCACTTT.

The gene calls are TRBV20-1 and TRBJ1-5; TRBD1 agrees at 9 bases. The CDR3 runs to 14 residues. The germline CDR1 and CDR2 sequences are DFQATT and SNEGSKA (reference sequence). The V segment lost 5 bases and the J segment 4 bases; nucleotides outside the gene matches: 6. The CDR3 reads CSAPADRGNQPQHF. CDR3 nucleotide sequence: TGCAGTGCTCCCGCGGACAGGGGAAATCAGCCCCAGCATTTT.

This clonotype has a handful of counts. This chain joins TRBV6-1 and TRBJ1-4, with D maybe TRBD1 (6 bases). The germline V gene has CDR1 MNHNS and CDR2 SASEGT. Trimming pared 5 bases from V and 7 bases from J, leaving 11 bases between. This CDR3 contains 13 residues. CDR3 loop: CASSSRGAEKLFF. For the CDR3, the DNA is TGTGCCAGCAGTAGCAGGGGCGCTGAAAAACTGTTTTTT.

The chain is built from TRBV4-3 and TRBJ2-5, with D perhaps given as TRBD1 or TRBD2 (6 bases each). Trimming removed 0 bases from V and 4 bases from J, with 9 bases in between. Germline CDR1 LGHNA, CDR2 YSLEER. CDR3 length equals 14 residues. The DNA for the CDR3 is TGCGCCAGCAGCCAAGATGAGGGGGGAGAGACCCAGTACTTC. Its protein product is CASSQDEGGETQYF.

The V and J genes are TRBV5-1 and TRBJ2-1; TRBD1 might be the D (5 bases). Trimming left V 0 bases short and J 0 bases short, with 10 bases between. CDR3 size: 16 residues. Germline loops: CDR1 SGHRS, CDR2 YFSETQ. CDR3: CASSLEGSSSYNEQFF. Here the CDR3 DNA reads TGCGCCAGCAGCTTGGAGGGGTCGAGCTCCTACAATGAGCAGTTCTTC.

This chain links TRBV20-1 with TRBJ2-7; the D gene is possibly TRBD2 (6 bases). V shed 3 bases and J shed 3 bases, with 12 bases lying between them. Germline CDR1 DFQATT, CDR2 SNEGSKA (reference sequence). This CDR3 has 13 residues. The CDR3 here is CSARGLHIYEQYF. The CDR3 DNA sequence: TGCAGTGCTAGGGGACTCCACATCTACGAGCAGTACTTC.

This clonotype has only a few counts. J is TRBJ2-7 and V is TRBV6-2 or TRBV6-3, with 13 bases lining up with TRBD2. The CDR3 is 15 amino acids. V was pared by 2 bases and J by 5 bases, with 3 bases of the junction left unmatched. Germline assignment: CDR1 MNHEY and CDR2 SVGEGT. CDR3 DNA: TGTGCCAGCAGTTACGGACTAGCGGGAGCGGACGAGCAGTACTTC. Protein sequence: CASSYGLAGADEQYF.

This chain joins TRBV7-2 and TRBJ2-7, with D possibly TRBD2 on 6 matching bases. V dropped 3 bases and J dropped 7 bases, with 22 bases sitting between them. CDR1 SGHTA and CDR2 FQGNSA come from the germline V gene. The CDR3 contains 16 residues. The CDR3 DNA is TGTGCCAGCAGCTTCAGCGTCCGGGGGAAATACAATGAGCAGTACTTC. This codes for CASSFSVRGKYNEQYF. Based on the CDR3 plus reference TRBV7-2 and TRBJ2-7, the full variable domain is GAGVSQSPSNKVTEKGKDVELRCDPISGHTALYWYRQSLGQGLEFLIYFQGNSAPDKSGLPSDRFSAERTGGSVSTLTIQRTQQEDSAVYLCASSFSVRGKYNEQYFGPGTRLTVT.

The rearrangement links TRBV12-3 or TRBV12-4 to TRBJ1-5, with 9 nucleotides matching TRBD1. CDR3 length: 15 residues. J gave up 1 base and V 6 bases, and 4 bases lay outside the gene matches. In DNA form, the CDR3 reads TGTGCCAGCAGAAACAGGGGGCAAAGCAATCAGCCCCAGCATTTT. This codes for CASRNRGQSNQPQHF.

The rearrangement links TRBV6-6 to TRBJ1-2; possible D gene TRBD1, 5 bases. The germline gives CDR1 MNHNY, CDR2 SVGAGI (reference sequence). This CDR3 has 13 residues. V lost 6 bases and J lost 8, with 16 bases in between. The CDR3 spells CASRSGARGGYTF. CDR3 sequence (DNA): TGTGCCAGCAGATCCGGGGCCCGAGGGGGCTACACCTTC.

The V and J genes are TRBV12-3 or TRBV12-4 and TRBJ2-7; no definite D call. V was trimmed by 5 bases and J by 7 bases, leaving 15 bases between them. CDR3 length: 13 amino acids. As DNA, the CDR3 is TGTGCCAGCAGTCATCAAAGGGCCTCAGAGCAGTACTTC. Amino acid sequence: CASSHQRASEQYF.

V usage is TRBV9 and J usage is TRBJ2-1, with D perhaps matching TRBD2 (6 bases). The CDR3 contains 15 residues. Germline V gives CDR1 SGDLS, CDR2 YYNGEE. Trimming pared 0 bases from V and 8 bases from J, leaving 15 bases between. CDR3 nucleotides: TGTGCCAGCAGCGTAGGGCTAGCGAGATACGATGAGCAGTTCTTC. Translating it yields CASSVGLARYDEQFF.

This chain links TRBV4-2 with TRBJ1-2; D remains ambiguous. The germline V and J ends were trimmed by 1 base and 8 bases, with 11 bases remaining between them. Per the germline V gene, CDR1 is LGHNA and CDR2 is YNFKEQ. This CDR3 is built from 13 residues. The CDR3 region is CASSQARGWGYTF. In DNA form, the CDR3 reads TGTGCCAGCAGCCAAGCGCGGGGATGGGGCTACACCTTC.